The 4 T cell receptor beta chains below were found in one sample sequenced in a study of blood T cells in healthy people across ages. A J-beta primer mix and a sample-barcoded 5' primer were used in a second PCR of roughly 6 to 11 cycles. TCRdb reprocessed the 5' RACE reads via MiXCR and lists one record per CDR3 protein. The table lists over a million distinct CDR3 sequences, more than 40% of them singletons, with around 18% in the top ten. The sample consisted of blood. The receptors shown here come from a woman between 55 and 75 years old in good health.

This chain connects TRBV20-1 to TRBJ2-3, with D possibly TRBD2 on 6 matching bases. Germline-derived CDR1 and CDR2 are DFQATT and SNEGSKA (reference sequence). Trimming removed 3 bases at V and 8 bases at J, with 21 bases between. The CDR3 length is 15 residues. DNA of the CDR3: TGCAGTGCTAGTCCGGGGGTGGGATCCCTCGGTACGCAGTATTTT. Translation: CSASPGVGSLGTQYF.

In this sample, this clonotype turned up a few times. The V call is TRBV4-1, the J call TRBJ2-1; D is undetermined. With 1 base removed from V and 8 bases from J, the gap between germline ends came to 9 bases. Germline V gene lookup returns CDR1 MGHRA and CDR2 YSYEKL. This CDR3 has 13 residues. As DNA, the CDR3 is TGCGCCAGCAGCCAAGCTCCAAGGGATGAGCAGTTCTTC. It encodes CASSQAPRDEQFF.

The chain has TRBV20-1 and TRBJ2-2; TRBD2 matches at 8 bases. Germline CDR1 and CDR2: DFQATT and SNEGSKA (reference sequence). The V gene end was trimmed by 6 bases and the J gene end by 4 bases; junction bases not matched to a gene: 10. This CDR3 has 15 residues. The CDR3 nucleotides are TGCAGTGCCCGGACTAGCCATTCCCCCACCGGGGAGCTGTTTTTT. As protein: CSARTSHSPTGELFF.

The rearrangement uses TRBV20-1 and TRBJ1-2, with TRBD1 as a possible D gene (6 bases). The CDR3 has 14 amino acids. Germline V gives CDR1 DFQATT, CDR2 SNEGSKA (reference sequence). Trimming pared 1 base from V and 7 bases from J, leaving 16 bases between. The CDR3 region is CSARVLGAVGGYTF. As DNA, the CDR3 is TGCAGTGCTAGAGTTCTGGGGGCGGTAGGTGGCTACACCTTC.